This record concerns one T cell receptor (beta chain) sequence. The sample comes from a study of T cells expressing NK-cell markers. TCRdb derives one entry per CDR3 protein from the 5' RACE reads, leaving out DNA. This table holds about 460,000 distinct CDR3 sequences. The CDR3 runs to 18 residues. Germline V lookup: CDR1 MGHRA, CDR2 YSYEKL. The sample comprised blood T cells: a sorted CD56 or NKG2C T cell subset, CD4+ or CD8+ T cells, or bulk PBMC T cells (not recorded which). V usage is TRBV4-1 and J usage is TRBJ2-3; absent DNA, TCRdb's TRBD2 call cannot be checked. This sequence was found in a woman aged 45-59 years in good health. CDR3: CASSHTAQAGGAWDTQYF.